This is a list of T cell receptor beta chains from one sample in a study of blood T cell repertoires in COVID-19. TCRdb keeps only in-frame clones here, not all; method: immunoSEQ multiplex PCR. The sample lists 50,000 to 65,000 clones; around 84% were seen once. The sequenced sample consisted of peripheral blood. These receptors originate from a man aged 65-85 years with acute or convalescent COVID-19. Each CDR3 is given with its conserved first and last residue. Fields, in order: V gene, clone size, CDR3 protein. Size values are once, few and many counts, or a class for expanded clones, and some rows have none.

TRBV6-1 . CASSEARTSGVETQYF
TRBV4-2 . CASSHPSGQGAYGYTF
TRBV5-1 . CASSLLQGITNTGELFF
TRBV12-3/TRBV12-4 . CASSLGIAYEQYF
TRBV5-1 . CASSQDIANYGYTF
TRBV5-5 . CASSLAGGKETQYF
TRBV9 . CASSVGTVLGEQYF
TRBV29-1 . CSVDNRQGGEQYF
TRBV3-1/TRBV3-2 . CASTGQGREKLFF
TRBV27 . CASSLLAGGYEQYF
TRBV27 . CASSFPGRGYTF
TRBV7-2 . CASSLTGQGLGYTF
TRBV7-8 . CASSVYRNTEAFF
TRBV21-1 . CASSPRRPRLETQYF
TRBV3-1/TRBV3-2 . CASSTDRQGQPQHF
TRBV10-3 . CATERGVGGELFF
TRBV5-6 . CASSVRTREETQYF
TRBV27 once CASSFLAGGSNEQFF
TRBV25-1 . CASGGGIGYTF
TRBV5-1 . CASSLSGKGLDEQYF
TRBV28 . CASRTNSNQPQHF
TRBV30 . CAWSTVGRETQYF
TRBV7-6 . CASSLQSGGLQETQYF
TRBV7-8 . CASSPFTGNEQFF
TRBV11-3 . CASSLEGGSSEQYF
TRBV4-1 . CASSQDVDSRYEQYF
TRBV6-6 . CASINRDRGQYEQYF
TRBV20-1 . CSASGGANTEAFF
TRBV6-5 . CASRRQGGSYNEQFF
TRBV3-1/TRBV3-2 . CASSHRNTGELFF
TRBV6-5 . CASSYSGGPQYEQYF
TRBV29-1 . CSVGDGQGMNYGYTF
TRBV2 . CASSTGTVYEQYF
TRBV6-5 . CASSYGRGGYNEQFF
TRBV5-5 few CASSLGAAANYGYTF
TRBV7-7 . CASSLGRTYQETQYF
TRBV19 . CASGGGKGSNTEAFF
TRBV5-6 . CASSLVGEKNIQYF
TRBV29-1 . CSVGQGTYEQYF
TRBV6-5 . CASSTLTGYTDTQYF
TRBV14 once CASSQPPSGRSNEQFF
TRBV4-2 . CASSSGGESNEQFF
TRBV9 . CASSVGPFDGNQPQHF
TRBV11-2 once CASSPQETQYF
TRBV5-1 . CASSPQGTDYGYTF
TRBV5-1 . CASTTGGRIDTQYF
TRBV5-5 . CASSLRTGTEKLFF
TRBV19 . CASKEGLAYTGELFF
TRBV6-5 . CASIGGQVPLYTF
TRBV19 . CASSIPGRGMDEAFF
TRBV25-1 . CASSDSMQGSWTQYF
TRBV5-4 few CASSTDRGEAFF
TRBV28 . CASSFGAGGQGKKLFF
TRBV6-5 . CASIPLLAGAYEQYF